The 23 T cell receptor beta chains in this list originate from one sample, sequenced in a study of T cells in placental villitis. The immunoSEQ assay was v4. Assay: immunoSEQ multiplex PCR; the TCRdb copy retains only in-frame clones and omits some. This table holds roughly 2,300 clones, 80% to 85% found once. The sequenced sample consisted of placental tissue containing maternal and fetal cells. The source is a human patient with infectious villitis; the placental T cells may come from both mother and fetus.

This clone was observed a handful of times. The CDR3 is CASSSLNPLYGYTF. CDR3 DNA: TGTGCCAGCAGCTCCCTGAATCCCTTGTATGGCTACACCTTC. The rearrangement uses TRBV13 and TRBJ1-2, with D unclear. Germline V gene sequence: CDR1 PRHDT, CDR2 FYEKMQ (reference sequence). This CDR3 is built from 14 residues. Trimming took off 4 bases at V and 5 bases at J, with 14 bases between the two ends. Together with reference TRBV13 and TRBJ1-2, the CDR3 gives the full variable domain: AAGVIQSPRHLIKEKRETATLKCYPIPRHDTVYWYQQGPGQDPQFLISFYEKMQSDKGSIPDRFSAQQFSDYHSELNMSSLELGDSALYFCASSSLNPLYGYTFGSGTRLTVV.

The V and J genes are TRBV7-6 and TRBJ2-1, with a possible D match to TRBD1 (8 bases). CDR1 and CDR2 (germline): SGHVS, FNYEAQ. The CDR3 is made up of 17 amino acids. The V end lost 0 bases, the J end lost 3 bases, and 15 bases lay between the germline ends. The CDR3 loop reads CASSLAGGDRSYNEQFF. In DNA, the CDR3 is TGTGCCAGCAGCTTAGCGGGGGGGGACAGGAGCTACAATGAGCAGTTCTTC.

The chain links TRBV6-5 to TRBJ2-5; 7 nucleotides line up with TRBD1. J lost 2 bases, V lost 0 bases, and 0 bases had no gene match. Germline V gene lookup returns CDR1 MNHEY and CDR2 SVGAGI. The CDR3 has 14 residues. CDR3 amino acids: CASSYSDRQETQYF. The CDR3 DNA sequence: TGTGCCAGCAGTTACTCGGACAGGCAAGAGACCCAGTACTTC.

Only a few counts were recorded for this clone. The chain links TRBV5-4 to TRBJ2-5; 9 bases fit TRBD1. The CDR3 contains 14 residues. The V gene's germline CDR1 is SGHNT and CDR2 YYREEE (reference sequence). V trimming: 4 bases; J trimming: 7 bases; junction bases outside the gene matches: 8. DNA of the CDR3: TGTGCCAGCAGCAACCGGGACAGGGCCGGGACCCAGTACTTC. This codes for CASSNRDRAGTQYF.

This clone was detected only a few times. J is TRBJ2-7 and V is TRBV14; D is undetermined. From germline, CDR1 is SGHDN and CDR2 FVKESK. The V gene lost 1 base and the J gene lost 3 bases, with 7 bases spanning the gap. This CDR3 region has 13 residues. Here the CDR3 DNA reads TGTGCCAGCAGCCAAGGGCGGAACTACGAGCAGTACTTC. The encoded protein is CASSQGRNYEQYF.

The chain carries TRBV28 and TRBJ1-1; D remains unclear. V was clipped by 2 bases and J by 1 base, with 2 bases between them. The CDR3 contains 12 residues. The germline V gene encodes CDR1 MDHEN and CDR2 SYDVKM. CDR3 region: CASSLQNTEAFF. CDR3 bases: TGTGCCAGCAGTTTACAGAACACTGAAGCTTTCTTT.

V is TRBV5-1 and J is TRBJ2-3; a possible D gene is TRBD2 (6 bases). Germline V gene data show CDR1 as SGHRS and CDR2 as YFSETQ. CDR3 size: 15 residues. V lost 2 bases, J lost 3 bases, and 13 bases lay in between. This CDR3 is CASSLWGVVTDTQYF. DNA for the CDR3: TGCGCCAGCAGCTTATGGGGGGTTGTGACAGATACGCAGTATTTT.

The V gene is TRBV7-3, the J gene TRBJ2-2; D may match TRBD1 or TRBD2 (5 bases each). CDR3 length equals 15 residues. Germline CDR1 reads SGHTA; CDR2 reads FQGTGA. Trimming removed 5 bases from V and 4 bases from J, with 14 bases in between. The CDR3 DNA sequence: TGTGCCAGCAGCCCGAGCAGGGACGGCACCGGGGAGCTGTTTTTT. It translates to CASSPSRDGTGELFF. The whole variable domain, remainder taken from reference TRBV7-3 and TRBJ2-2, is GAGVSQTPSNKVTEKGKYVELRCDPISGHTALYWYRQSLGQGPEFLIYFQGTGAADDSGLPNDRFFAVRPEGSVSTLKIQRTERGDSAVYLCASSPSRDGTGELFFGEGSRLTVL.

This chain uses TRBV6-6 with TRBJ1-2, with 8 positions matching TRBD1. Germline V gene sequence: CDR1 MNHNY, CDR2 SVGAGI (reference sequence). The CDR3 runs to 15 residues. After removal of 2 bases from V and 4 bases from J, the junction contained 6 bases not matched to a gene. CDR3 residues: CASSYVRGHSYGYTF. CDR3 sequence (DNA): TGTGCCAGCAGTTACGTCAGGGGGCATAGCTATGGCTACACCTTC.

This clone was seen a few times. The chain combines TRBV7-9 with TRBJ1-1; D unresolved. Germline CDR1 SEHNR, CDR2 FQNEAQ (reference sequence). This CDR3 region has 14 residues. With 4 bases removed from V and 1 base from J, the gap between germline ends came to 10 bases. The CDR3 DNA reads TGTGCCAGCAGCTACGGGCGTCAGAACACTGAAGCTTTCTTT. It encodes CASSYGRQNTEAFF.

This clone was counted once. The chain recombines TRBV30 with TRBJ2-7; possible D gene TRBD1, 5 bases. There are 12 residues in the CDR3. V was pared by 5 bases and J by 5 bases, with 13 bases between. CDR1 GTSNPN and CDR2 SVGIG come from the germline V gene (reference sequence). The CDR3 here is CAWGAGEHEQYF. CDR3 sequence (DNA): TGTGCCTGGGGGGCAGGAGAGCACGAGCAGTACTTC.

The chain employs TRBV24-1 and TRBJ2-3; TRBD2 matches at 10 bases. Per the germline V gene, CDR1 is KGHDR and CDR2 is SFDVKD. With 3 bases clipped from V and 1 base from J, the junction kept 9 bases outside the gene matches. The CDR3 length is 18 residues. The DNA of the CDR3 is TGTGCCACCAGTGATACCTCTCCTCTAGCGGGGGGCACAGATACGCAGTATTTT. This codes for CATSDTSPLAGGTDTQYF.

This clone was observed a single time. The rearrangement joins TRBV28 to TRBJ1-5; tentatively, D is TRBD1 (5 bases). The CDR3 has 14 residues. Germline V gene lookup returns CDR1 MDHEN and CDR2 SYDVKM. The V and J ends lost 5 bases and 1 base respectively, with 9 bases between them. The CDR3 nucleotides read TGTGCCAGCAGTCGAGGGGTGAGCAATCAGCCCCAGCATTTT. It is translated as CASSRGVSNQPQHF.

The chain links TRBV13 to TRBJ2-7; D uncertain. This CDR3 has 16 amino acids. Germline CDR1 and CDR2: PRHDT and FYEKMQ (reference sequence). Trimming left V 5 bases short and J 4 bases short, with 21 bases between. CDR3 sequence: CASSPADPHRLYEQYF. The CDR3 nucleotides read TGTGCCAGCAGCCCCGCAGATCCTCATAGACTTTACGAGCAGTACTTC.

J is TRBJ1-6 and V is TRBV6-2 or TRBV6-3, with TRBD1 matching 7 bases. The CDR3 runs 16 residues. From germline, CDR1 is MNHEY and CDR2 SVGEGT. After removal of 5 bases from V and 6 bases from J, the junction contained 10 bases not matched to a gene. The CDR3 nucleotides are TGTGCCAGCAGTCAATCCCCGGACAGGATTAATTCACCCCTCCACTTT. Protein: CASSQSPDRINSPLHF.

This chain joins TRBV10-3 and TRBJ2-1, with 15 bases identical to TRBD2. Germline CDR1 ENHRY, CDR2 SYGVKD. The ends lost 0 bases at V and 9 bases at J; junction bases unmatched: 6. The CDR3 runs 17 residues. CDR3 loop: CAISESRTSGGEGEQFF. The CDR3 DNA is TGTGCCATCAGTGAGTCCCGGACTAGCGGGGGGGAAGGTGAGCAGTTCTTC.

The rearrangement uses TRBV7-2 and TRBJ1-4; 9 nucleotides match TRBD1. The CDR3 length is 14 residues. Germline CDR1 and CDR2: SGHTA and FQGNSA. With V trimmed by 1 base and J by 7 bases, 1 base remained unmatched. The DNA of the CDR3 is TGTGCCAGCAGCTTAGGGACAGGGGTTGAAAAACTGTTTTTT. Residues: CASSLGTGVEKLFF.

Note on this clone: The junction does not match germline at one end; this may be a read error. CDR3 sequence reads: CASSVQASNEKLFF. In DNA, the CDR3 is TGTGCCAGCAGCGTACAGGCCTCTAATGAAAAATTGTTTTTT. V is TRBV7-9 and J is TRBJ1-4; TRBD1 might be the D (5 bases). Germline lookup yields CDR1 SEHNR and CDR2 FQNEAQ (reference sequence). The CDR3 runs 14 residues.

The CDR3 DNA sequence: TGTGCCAGCAGTTACAGGGACACTGAAGCTTTCTTT. It codes for CASSYRDTEAFF. The chain carries TRBV6-2 or TRBV6-3 and TRBJ1-1; no firm D call. The length of the CDR3 is 12 residues. Trimming removed 2 bases at V and 3 bases at J, with 4 bases between. CDR1 and CDR2 (germline): MNHEY, SVGEGT.

Only a few counts were recorded for this clone. J is TRBJ2-1 and V is TRBV30, with D possibly TRBD2 on 6 matching bases. The CDR3 loop spans 20 amino acids. Trimming removed 8 bases at V and 4 bases at J, with 36 bases between. Germline CDR1 is GTSNPN and CDR2 is SVGIG (reference sequence). Written as DNA, the CDR3 is TGTGCCCACGCGCGCGGGCGGGACCCCAAAGAGGGAAGTGCGTACAATGAGCAGTTCTTC. Its translation is CAHARGRDPKEGSAYNEQFF. Supplemented by reference TRBV30 and TRBJ2-1, the full variable domain reads SQTIHQWPATLVQPVGSPLSLECTVEGTSNPNLYWYRQAAGRGLQLLFYSVGIGQISSEVPQNLSASRPQDRQFILSSKKLLLSDSGFYLCAHARGRDPKEGSAYNEQFFGPGTRLTVL.

This clone is large. J is TRBJ1-6 and V is TRBV5-6, with D unresolved. The V gene's germline CDR1 is SGHDT and CDR2 YYEEEE. The length of the CDR3 is 10 residues. V lost 4 bases, J lost 10 bases, and 3 bases lay in between. The CDR3 DNA reads as TGTGCCAGCAGCCAGTCACCCCTCCACTTT. This translates into CASSQSPLHF.

The chain employs TRBV19 and TRBJ1-2; D not resolved. V lost 4 bases to trimming and J lost 2 bases, with 11 bases between them. The CDR3 is 14 amino acids. Germline loops: CDR1 LNHDA, CDR2 SQIVND (reference sequence). The DNA of the CDR3 is TGTGCCAGTAGTAGCCTGGTTTTAAACTATGGCTACACCTTC. Amino acid sequence: CASSSLVLNYGYTF.

As to this clone: At one end, the junction sequence differs from germline, possibly due to a read error. The chain employs TRBV7-2 and TRBJ1-1, with no clear D. Germline loops: CDR1 SGHTA, CDR2 FQGNSA. The CDR3 length is 16 residues. The CDR3 reads CANSLVAGKANTEAFF. CDR3 nucleotide sequence: TGTGCCAACAGCTTAGTAGCGGGGAAGGCTAACACTGAAGCTTTCTTT.